The 10 T cell receptor beta chains in this list originate from one sample, sequenced in a study of T-cell reconstitution after alpha-beta-depleted transplantation in children. Researchers prepared the TCRbeta library using unique molecular identifiers, the study reports. MiXCR, applied by TCRdb to the PCR reads, yields one record per CDR3 protein. The data contain roughly 500,000 distinct CDR3 sequences, around 12% of them singletons. The sequencing used PBMCs from the stem cell graft donor, collected from the stem cell graft. Receptor source: a human donor who donated a stem cell graft to a child with combined immunodeficiency.

The V call is TRBV19, the J call TRBJ1-2; D is undetermined. V lost 5 bases and J 0 bases, leaving 19 bases between the germline ends. The CDR3 is made up of 17 amino acids. The germline V gene encodes CDR1 LNHDA and CDR2 SQIVND (reference sequence). CDR3 sequence (DNA): TGTGCCAGTAGTTGCCGGAGAAGTGTTAGGGCTAACTATGGCTACACCTTC. Translation: CASSCRRSVRANYGYTF.

This clonotype was detected a few times. V usage is TRBV7-8 and J usage is TRBJ2-7; weak D call: TRBD2 (7 bases). The CDR3 is made up of 15 amino acids. Germline V gives CDR1 SGHVS, CDR2 FQNEAQ. V lost 5 bases, J lost 5 bases, and 19 bases lay in between. The CDR3: CASSRSSGGPDEQYF. As DNA, the CDR3 is TGTGCCAGCAGCCGATCCTCCGGGGGGCCAGACGAGCAGTACTTC.

In its sample, this clonotype was seen a few times. The chain links TRBV20-1 to TRBJ1-3, with no clear D. Germline V lookup: CDR1 DFQATT, CDR2 SNEGSKA (reference sequence). V gave up 4 bases and J gave up 1 base, with 5 bases separating them. The CDR3 contains 12 residues. The CDR3 region has the DNA TGCAGTGCTATATTTTCTGGAAACACCATATATTTT. Amino acid sequence: CSAIFSGNTIYF.

The CDR3: CASSPRVGANVLTF. CDR3 nucleotides: TGTGCCAGCAGCCCCAGGGTAGGGGCCAACGTCCTGACTTTC. The V and J genes are TRBV6-2 or TRBV6-3 and TRBJ2-6; a weak D match, TRBD1 (5 bases). CDR1 MNHEY and CDR2 SVGEGT come from the germline V gene. The CDR3 sequence is 14 residues long. Between the trimmed V and J ends, which lost 6 bases and 4 bases, there was a span of 10 bases.

This clonotype was detected only a few times. The chain uses TRBV9 and TRBJ2-7; D might be TRBD2 (5 bases). CDR1 is SGDLS and CDR2 is YYNGEE in the germline V gene. The CDR3 is made up of 15 amino acids. The germline V and J ends were trimmed by 3 bases and 3 bases, with 16 bases remaining between them. DNA for the CDR3: TGTGCCAGCAGCGCGAGCGGTTCGCCCGACTACGAGCAGTACTTC. This encodes CASSASGSPDYEQYF.

The chain carries TRBV12-3 or TRBV12-4 and TRBJ2-7, with a tentative D call TRBD2 (6 bases). The CDR3 has 13 amino acids. Between the trimmed V and J ends, which lost 5 bases and 6 bases, there was a span of 14 bases. CDR3 protein: CASSIYIGSEQYF. Here the CDR3 DNA reads TGTGCCAGCAGTATCTATATCGGGAGCGAGCAGTACTTC.

The gene calls are TRBV12-3 or TRBV12-4 and TRBJ1-1; 8 bases match TRBD1. The CDR3 is 15 residues long. J lost 4 bases, V lost 10 bases, and 14 bases had no gene match. CDR3: CAIRTGTTGGTEAFF. The CDR3 DNA reads TGTGCCATCCGGACAGGGACAACCGGGGGCACTGAAGCTTTCTTT.

This clonotype was seen many times. This chain uses TRBV15 with TRBJ2-1, with D possibly matching TRBD2 (5 bases). V lost 0 bases, J lost 4 bases, and 19 bases lay in between. CDR1 is LNHNV, CDR2 YYDKDF, per germline (reference sequence). The CDR3 is made up of 18 amino acids. The CDR3 DNA reads TGTGCCACCAGCAGAGATTTAAGGACCGGGAAAGTATACAATGAGCAGTTCTTC. This encodes CATSRDLRTGKVYNEQFF. Supplemented by reference TRBV15 and TRBJ2-1, the full variable domain reads DAMVIQNPRYQVTQFGKPVTLSCSQTLNHNVMYWYQQKSSQAPKLLFHYYDKDFNNEADTPDNFQSRRPNTSFCFLDIRSPGLGDTAMYLCATSRDLRTGKVYNEQFFGPGTRLTVL.

The chain combines TRBV25-1 with TRBJ2-7; the D is unclear. There are 12 residues in the CDR3. The germline CDR1 and CDR2 sequences are MGHDK and SYGVNS. Trimming took 0 bases from V and 7 from J, leaving 7 bases between them. This CDR3 reads CASSEYPGEQYF. DNA of the CDR3: TGTGCCAGCAGTGAATACCCCGGAGAGCAGTACTTC.

J is TRBJ2-3 and V is TRBV12-3 or TRBV12-4; D is possibly TRBD2 (5 bases). Trimming pared 0 bases from V and 6 bases from J, leaving 10 bases between. The CDR3 runs 14 residues. The CDR3 DNA reads as TGTGCCAGCAGTTTAGCTGGTGGGGAGGATACGCAGTATTTT. Protein product: CASSLAGGEDTQYF.